This T cell receptor (beta chain) appears in the sequencing data of a study of identical twins. The CDR3 contains 15 residues. The trim removed 1 base at V and 7 bases at J, leaving 3 bases unmatched. The germline V gene encodes CDR1 MNHEY and CDR2 SMNVEV (reference sequence). TCRdb re-called the 5' RACE reads with MiXCR, one entry per CDR3 protein. Of around 960,000 distinct CDR3 sequences in the sample, 9% to 15% were seen once. This sample was shared with a second study, whose subject was yellow fever vaccine responses in identical twins.

The clonotype comes from a young woman in good health. The sequenced sample was PBMCs. The chain employs TRBV27 and TRBJ2-7; 14 nucleotides match TRBD2. CDR3 loop: CASSLWGLAGVEQYF. Written as DNA, the CDR3 is TGTGCCAGCAGTTTATGGGGACTAGCGGGAGTGGAGCAGTACTTC.